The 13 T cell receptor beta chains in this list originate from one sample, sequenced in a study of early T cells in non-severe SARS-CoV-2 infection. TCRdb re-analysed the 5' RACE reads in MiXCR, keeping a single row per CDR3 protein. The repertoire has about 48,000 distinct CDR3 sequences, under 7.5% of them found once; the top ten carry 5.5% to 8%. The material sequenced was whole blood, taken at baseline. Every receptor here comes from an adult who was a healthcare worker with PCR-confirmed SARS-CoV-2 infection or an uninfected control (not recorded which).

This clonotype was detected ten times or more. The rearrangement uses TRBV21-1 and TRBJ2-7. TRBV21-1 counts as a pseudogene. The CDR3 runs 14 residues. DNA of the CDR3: TGTGCCAGCAGCAAGTTTAGGAGCTCCTACGAGCAGTACTTC. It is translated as CASSKFRSSYEQYF.

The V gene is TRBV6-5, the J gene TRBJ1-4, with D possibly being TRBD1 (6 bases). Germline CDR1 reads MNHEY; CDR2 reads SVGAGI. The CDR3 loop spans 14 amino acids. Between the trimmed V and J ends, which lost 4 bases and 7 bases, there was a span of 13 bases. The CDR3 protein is CASSLGGAGEKLFF. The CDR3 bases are TGTGCCAGCAGTTTGGGGGGGGCGGGTGAAAAACTGTTTTTT.

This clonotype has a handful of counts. The CDR3: CASSLSDGGAYYTEAFF. The CDR3 bases are TGCGCCAGCAGCTTGAGCGATGGGGGCGCGTACTACACTGAAGCTTTCTTT. V and J are TRBV5-1 and TRBJ1-1, with D possibly matching TRBD1 (6 bases). The CDR3 is made up of 17 amino acids. The germline V and J ends were trimmed by 1 base and 3 bases, with 19 bases remaining between them. Germline CDR1 is SGHRS and CDR2 is YFSETQ.

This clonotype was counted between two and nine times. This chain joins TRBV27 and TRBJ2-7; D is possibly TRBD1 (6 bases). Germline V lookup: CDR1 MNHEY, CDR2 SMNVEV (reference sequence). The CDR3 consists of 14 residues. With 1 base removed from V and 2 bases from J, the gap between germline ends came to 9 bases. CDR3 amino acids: CASSLFAGAYEQYF. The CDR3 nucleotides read TGTGCCAGCAGTTTATTTGCAGGGGCCTACGAGCAGTACTTC.

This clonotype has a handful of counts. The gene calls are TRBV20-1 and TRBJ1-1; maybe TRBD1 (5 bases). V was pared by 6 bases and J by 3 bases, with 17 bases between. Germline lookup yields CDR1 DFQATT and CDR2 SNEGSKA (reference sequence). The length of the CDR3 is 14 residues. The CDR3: CSAQTGTRDTEAFF. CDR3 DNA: TGCAGTGCCCAGACCGGGACCCGGGACACTGAAGCTTTCTTT.

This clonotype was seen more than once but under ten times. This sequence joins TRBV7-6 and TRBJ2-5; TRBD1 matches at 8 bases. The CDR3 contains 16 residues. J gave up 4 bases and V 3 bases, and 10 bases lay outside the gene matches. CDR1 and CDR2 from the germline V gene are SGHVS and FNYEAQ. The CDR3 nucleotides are TGTGCCAGCAGCTTGACATCAGGGGGCCAGAGAGAGACCCAGTACTTC. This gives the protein CASSLTSGGQRETQYF.

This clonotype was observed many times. CDR3 residues: CASSLGERTSTDTQYF. DNA of the CDR3: TGTGCCAGCAGCTTGGGGGAGAGAACTAGCACAGATACGCAGTATTTT. The rearrangement joins TRBV5-5 to TRBJ2-3; tentative D call: TRBD2 (5 bases). This CDR3 has 16 amino acids. V shed 0 bases and J shed 0 bases, with 11 bases lying between them. From germline, CDR1 is SGHKS and CDR2 YYEKEE (reference sequence).

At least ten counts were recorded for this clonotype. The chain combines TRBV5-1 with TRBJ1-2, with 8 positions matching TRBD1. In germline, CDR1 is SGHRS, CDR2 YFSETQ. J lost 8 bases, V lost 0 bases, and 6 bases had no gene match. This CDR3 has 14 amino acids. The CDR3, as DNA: TGCGCCAGCAGCTTGGCAGGGGGCAATGGAGGCTACACCTTC. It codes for CASSLAGGNGGYTF.

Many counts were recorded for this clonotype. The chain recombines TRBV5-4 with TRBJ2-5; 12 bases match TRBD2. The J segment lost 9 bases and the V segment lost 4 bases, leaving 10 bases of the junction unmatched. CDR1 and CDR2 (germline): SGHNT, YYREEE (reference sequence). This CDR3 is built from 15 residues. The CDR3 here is CASSISTSGRDAQYF. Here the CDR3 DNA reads TGTGCCAGCAGCATATCGACTAGCGGGAGAGACGCCCAGTACTTC.

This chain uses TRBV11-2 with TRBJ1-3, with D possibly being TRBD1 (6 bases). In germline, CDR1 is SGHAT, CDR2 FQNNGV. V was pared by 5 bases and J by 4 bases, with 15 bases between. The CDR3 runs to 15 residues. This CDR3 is CASSPRGGPGNTIYF. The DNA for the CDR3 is TGTGCCAGCAGCCCTAGGGGGGGCCCCGGAAACACCATATATTTT.

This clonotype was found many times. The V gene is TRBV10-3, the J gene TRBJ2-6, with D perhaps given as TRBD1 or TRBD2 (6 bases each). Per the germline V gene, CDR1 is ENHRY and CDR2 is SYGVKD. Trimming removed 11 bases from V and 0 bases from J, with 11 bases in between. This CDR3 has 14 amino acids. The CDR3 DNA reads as TGTGCCGCCAGGGGACTCTCTGGGGCCAACGTCCTGACTTTC. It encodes CAARGLSGANVLTF.

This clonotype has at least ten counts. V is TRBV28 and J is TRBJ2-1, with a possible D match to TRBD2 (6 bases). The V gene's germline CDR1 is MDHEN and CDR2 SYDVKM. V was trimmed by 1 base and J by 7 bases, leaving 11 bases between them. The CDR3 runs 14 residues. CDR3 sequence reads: CASSLLALANEQFF. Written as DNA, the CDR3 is TGTGCCAGCAGTTTATTGGCACTAGCAAATGAGCAGTTCTTC.

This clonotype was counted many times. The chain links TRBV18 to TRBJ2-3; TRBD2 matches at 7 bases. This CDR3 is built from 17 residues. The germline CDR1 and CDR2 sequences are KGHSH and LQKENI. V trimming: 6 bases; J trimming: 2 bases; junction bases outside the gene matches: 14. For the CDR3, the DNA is TGTGCCAGCTCCGAAAGCTTTGGACTAGGGGACACAGATACGCAGTATTTT. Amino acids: CASSESFGLGDTDTQYF.